The source of this T cell receptor (beta chain) is a study of T cell responses to AZD1222 COVID-19 vaccine. Worth noting for this clone: Its matching antigen is unknown.

The CDR3 spans 16 residues. Trimming stripped 2 bases from V and 7 bases from J, with 20 bases between. The germline V gene encodes CDR1 SGHVS and CDR2 FNYEAQ. Libraries were prepared by immunoSEQ multiplex PCR; TCRdb keeps only in-frame clonotypes and omits some of them. The sample has more than 150,000 clones, around 90% seen once. Findings of the study overall: Spike-specific TCR depth and breadth grew after two AZD1222 doses.

Here the sequenced sample was peripheral blood, taken on day 0 of AZD1222 vaccination. V and J are TRBV7-6 and TRBJ1-2; weak D call: TRBD1 (6 bases). The TCR comes from an adult in good health. The CDR3 spells CASSLTTTTHRAGYTF. CDR3 bases: TGTGCCAGCAGCTTAACGACAACTACACACAGGGCTGGCTACACCTTC.